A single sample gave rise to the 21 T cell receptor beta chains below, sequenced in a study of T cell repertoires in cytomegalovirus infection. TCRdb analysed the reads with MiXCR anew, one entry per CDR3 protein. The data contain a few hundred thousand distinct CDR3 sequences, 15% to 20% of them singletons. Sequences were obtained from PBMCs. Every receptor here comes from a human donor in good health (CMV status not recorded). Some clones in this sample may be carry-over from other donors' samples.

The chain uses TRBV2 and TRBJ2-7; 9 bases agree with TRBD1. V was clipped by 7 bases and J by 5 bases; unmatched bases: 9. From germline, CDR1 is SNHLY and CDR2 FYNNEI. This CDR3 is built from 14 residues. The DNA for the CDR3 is TGTGCCAGCAACAGGGACAGGGAGGGCCACGAGCAGTACTTC. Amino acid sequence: CASNRDREGHEQYF.

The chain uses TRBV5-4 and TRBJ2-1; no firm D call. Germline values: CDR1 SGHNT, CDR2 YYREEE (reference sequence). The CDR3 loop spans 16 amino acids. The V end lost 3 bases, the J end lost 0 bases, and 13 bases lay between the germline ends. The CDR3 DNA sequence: TGTGCCAGCAGCTCGGCGTACTTGAGCTCCTACAATGAGCAGTTCTTC. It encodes CASSSAYLSSYNEQFF.

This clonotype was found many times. The CDR3 nucleotides read TGTGCCAGCAGCCCCGGACAGGGAGACGGGTTTGGCTACACCTTC. Translating it yields CASSPGQGDGFGYTF. The gene calls are TRBV7-2 and TRBJ1-2, with 8 bases lining up with TRBD1. Germline V CDR1 and CDR2: SGHTA, FQGNSA. The CDR3 sequence is 15 residues long. The V and J ends lost 5 bases and 7 bases, in that order; junction bases with no gene match: 12.

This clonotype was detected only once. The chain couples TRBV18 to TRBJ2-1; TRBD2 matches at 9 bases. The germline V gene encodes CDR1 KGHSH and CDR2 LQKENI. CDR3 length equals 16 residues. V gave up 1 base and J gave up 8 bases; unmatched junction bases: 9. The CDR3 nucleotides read TGTGCCAGCTCACCACTCGCGGGGGGGCGTGGCGATGAGCAGTTCTTC. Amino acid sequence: CASSPLAGGRGDEQFF.

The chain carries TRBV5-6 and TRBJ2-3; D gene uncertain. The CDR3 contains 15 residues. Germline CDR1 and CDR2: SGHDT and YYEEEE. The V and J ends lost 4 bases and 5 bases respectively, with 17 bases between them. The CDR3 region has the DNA TGTGCCAGCAGCGACCGACCCCGACCCAGAGATACGCAGTATTTT. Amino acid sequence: CASSDRPRPRDTQYF. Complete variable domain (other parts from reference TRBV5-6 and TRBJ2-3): DAGVTQSPTHLIKTRGQQVTLRCSPKSGHDTVSWYQQALGQGPQFIFQYYEEEERQRGNFPDRFSGHQFPNYSSELNVNALLLGDSALYLCASSDRPRPRDTQYFGPGTRLTVL.

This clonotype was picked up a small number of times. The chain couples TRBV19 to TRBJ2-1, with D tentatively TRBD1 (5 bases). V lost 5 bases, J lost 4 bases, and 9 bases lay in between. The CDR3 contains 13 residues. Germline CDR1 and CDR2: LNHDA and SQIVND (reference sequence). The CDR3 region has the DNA TGTGCCAGTAGTGACAGCTTATACAATGAGCAGTTCTTC. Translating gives CASSDSLYNEQFF.

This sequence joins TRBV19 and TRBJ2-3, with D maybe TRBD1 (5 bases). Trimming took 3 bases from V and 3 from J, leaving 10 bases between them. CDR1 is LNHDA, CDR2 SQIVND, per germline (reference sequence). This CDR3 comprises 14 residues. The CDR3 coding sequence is TGTGCCAGTAGTATGGGGCTGGGAACAGATACGCAGTATTTT. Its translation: CASSMGLGTDTQYF. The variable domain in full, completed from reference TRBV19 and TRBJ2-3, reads DGGITQSPKYLFRKEGQNVTLSCEQNLNHDAMYWYRQDPGQGLRLIYYSQIVNDFQKGDIAEGYSVSREKKESFPLTVTSAQKNPTAFYLCASSMGLGTDTQYFGPGTRLTVL.

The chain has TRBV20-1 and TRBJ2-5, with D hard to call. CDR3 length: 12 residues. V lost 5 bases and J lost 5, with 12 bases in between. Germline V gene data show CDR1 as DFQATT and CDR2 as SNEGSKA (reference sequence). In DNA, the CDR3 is TGCAGTGCTGTCCTGGGTCGGGAGACCCAGTACTTC. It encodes CSAVLGRETQYF.

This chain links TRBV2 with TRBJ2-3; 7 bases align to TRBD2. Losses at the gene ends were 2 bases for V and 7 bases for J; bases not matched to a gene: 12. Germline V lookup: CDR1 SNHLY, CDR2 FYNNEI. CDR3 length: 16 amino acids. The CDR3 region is CASSERLAVTANTQYF. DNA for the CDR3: TGTGCCAGCAGTGAACGGCTAGCGGTAACAGCTAATACGCAGTATTTT.

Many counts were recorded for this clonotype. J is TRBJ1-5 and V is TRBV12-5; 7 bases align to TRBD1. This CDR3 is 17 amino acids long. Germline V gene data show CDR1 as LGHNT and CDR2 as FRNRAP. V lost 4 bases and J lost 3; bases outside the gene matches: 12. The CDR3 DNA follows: TGTGCTAGTGGTTCGACATCGCGCACAGGGGACAATCAGCCCCAGCATTTT. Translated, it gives CASGSTSRTGDNQPQHF.

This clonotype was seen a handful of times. The CDR3 spells CASRALVSGRDEQYF. CDR3 sequence (DNA): TGTGCCAGCCGAGCTTTGGTTAGCGGGAGAGATGAGCAGTACTTC. The rearrangement links TRBV7-6 to TRBJ2-7, with TRBD2 identical over 9 bases. The CDR3 has 15 amino acids. Trimming cost V 8 bases and J 7 bases; bases outside gene matches: 15. Germline CDR1 reads SGHVS; CDR2 reads FNYEAQ.

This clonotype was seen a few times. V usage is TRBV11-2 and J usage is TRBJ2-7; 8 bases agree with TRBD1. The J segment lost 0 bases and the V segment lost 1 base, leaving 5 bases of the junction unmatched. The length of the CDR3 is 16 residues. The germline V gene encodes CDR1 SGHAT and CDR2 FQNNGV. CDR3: CASSLVPGTGSYEQYF. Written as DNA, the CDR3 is TGTGCCAGCAGCTTAGTCCCAGGGACAGGCTCCTACGAGCAGTACTTC.

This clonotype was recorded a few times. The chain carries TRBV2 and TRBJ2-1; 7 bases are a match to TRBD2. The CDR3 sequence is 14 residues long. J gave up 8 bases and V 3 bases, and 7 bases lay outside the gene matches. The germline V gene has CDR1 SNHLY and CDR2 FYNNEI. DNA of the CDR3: TGTGCCAGCAGTGACTGGACTAGGAGTTATGAGCAGTTCTTC. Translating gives CASSDWTRSYEQFF. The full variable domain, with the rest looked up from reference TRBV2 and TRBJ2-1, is EPEVTQTPSHQVTQMGQEVILRCVPISNHLYFYWYRQILGQKVEFLVSFYNNEISEKSEIFDDQFSVERPDGSNFTLKIRSTKLEDSAMYFCASSDWTRSYEQFFGPGTRLTVL.

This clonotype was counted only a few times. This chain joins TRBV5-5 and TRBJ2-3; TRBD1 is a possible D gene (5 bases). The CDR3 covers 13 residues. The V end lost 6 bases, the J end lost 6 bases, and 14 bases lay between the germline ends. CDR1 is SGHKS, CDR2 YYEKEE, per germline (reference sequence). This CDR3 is CASIEWGFDTQYF. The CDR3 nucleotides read TGTGCCAGCATCGAATGGGGCTTCGATACGCAGTATTTT.

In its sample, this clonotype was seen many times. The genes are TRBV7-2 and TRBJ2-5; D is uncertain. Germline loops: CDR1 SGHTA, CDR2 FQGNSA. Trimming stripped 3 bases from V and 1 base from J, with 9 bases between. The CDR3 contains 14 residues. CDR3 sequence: CASSFVRGQETQYF. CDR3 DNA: TGTGCCAGCAGCTTCGTTAGAGGCCAAGAGACCCAGTACTTC. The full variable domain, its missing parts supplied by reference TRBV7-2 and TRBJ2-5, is GAGVSQSPSNKVTEKGKDVELRCDPISGHTALYWYRQSLGQGLEFLIYFQGNSAPDKSGLPSDRFSAERTGGSVSTLTIQRTQQEDSAVYLCASSFVRGQETQYFGPGTRLLVL.

The CDR3 spells CASSFGLNNEQFF. In DNA, the CDR3 is TGTGCCAGCAGTTTCGGGCTAAACAATGAGCAGTTCTTC. V and J are TRBV12-3 or TRBV12-4 and TRBJ2-1, with unresolved D. V was cut by 3 bases and J by 5 bases, with 8 bases left in between. The CDR3 totals 13 residues.

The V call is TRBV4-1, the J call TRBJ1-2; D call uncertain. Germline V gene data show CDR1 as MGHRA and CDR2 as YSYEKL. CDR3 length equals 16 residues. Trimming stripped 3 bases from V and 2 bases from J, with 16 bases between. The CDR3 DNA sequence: TGCGCCAGCAGCCATGACTTACGGACCACCAACTATGGCTACACCTTC. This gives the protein CASSHDLRTTNYGYTF.

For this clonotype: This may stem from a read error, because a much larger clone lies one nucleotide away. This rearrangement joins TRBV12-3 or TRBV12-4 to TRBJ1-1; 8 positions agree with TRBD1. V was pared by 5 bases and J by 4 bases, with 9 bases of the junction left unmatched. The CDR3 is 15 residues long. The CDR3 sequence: CASSDPGQDTTEAFF. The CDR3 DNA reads TGTGCCAGCAGTGATCCGGGACAGGATACCACTGAAGCTTTCTTT.

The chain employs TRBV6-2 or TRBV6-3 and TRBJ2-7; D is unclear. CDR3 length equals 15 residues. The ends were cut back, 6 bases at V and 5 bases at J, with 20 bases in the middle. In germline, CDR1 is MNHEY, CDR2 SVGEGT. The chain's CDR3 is CASSFLNDELDEQYF. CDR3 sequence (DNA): TGTGCCAGCAGCTTCCTGAATGATGAACTGGACGAGCAGTACTTC.

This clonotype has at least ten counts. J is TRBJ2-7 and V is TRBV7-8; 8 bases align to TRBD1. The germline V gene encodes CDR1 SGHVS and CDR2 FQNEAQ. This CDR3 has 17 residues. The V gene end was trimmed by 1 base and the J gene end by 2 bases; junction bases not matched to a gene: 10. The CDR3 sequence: CASSLVAGAGGTYEQYF. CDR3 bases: TGTGCCAGCAGCTTAGTGGCCGGCGCAGGGGGCACCTACGAGCAGTACTTC.

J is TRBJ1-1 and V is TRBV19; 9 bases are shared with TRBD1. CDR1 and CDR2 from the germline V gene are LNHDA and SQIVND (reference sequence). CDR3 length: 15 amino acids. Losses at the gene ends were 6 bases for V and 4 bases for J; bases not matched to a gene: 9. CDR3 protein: CASSRTGGNGTEAFF. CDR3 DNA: TGTGCCAGTAGCCGTACAGGGGGCAACGGCACTGAAGCTTTCTTT.